These 9 T cell receptor beta chains were sequenced from one sample in a study of vaccination and CD4 T cells after COVID-19. Time point denoted: late sampling 161 to 241 days after vaccination in three convalescent patients. Treatment reported: roughly 10-day PBMC culture with coronavirus spike peptide pools or control peptides (ViraFEST assay). No antigen is known for these receptors. Cultured CD4+ T cells had their DNA profiled by the Oncomine TCR Beta short-read assay. TCRdb reprocessed the PCR reads via MiXCR and lists one record per CDR3 protein. The sample consists of 15,000 to 20,000 distinct CDR3 sequences, under 55% of them appearing once. Material: CD4+ T cells from blood, cultured in vitro, obtained about 7 months after SARS-CoV-2 vaccination. Receptors originate from a human donor who had recovered from COVID-19.

The V gene is TRBV25-1, the J gene TRBJ2-3; TRBD1 might be the D (6 bases). V gave up 6 bases and J gave up 5 bases, with 9 bases separating them. This CDR3 spans 12 amino acids. Germline CDR1 reads MGHDK; CDR2 reads SYGVNS. This CDR3 is CASRGALDTQYF. The DNA of the CDR3 is TGTGCCAGCAGGGGGGCCTTAGATACGCAGTATTTT.

The genes are TRBV20-1 and TRBJ2-6; D gene ambiguous. This CDR3 is 13 amino acids long. In germline, CDR1 is DFQATT, CDR2 SNEGSKA (reference sequence). V lost 3 bases, J lost 0 bases, and 3 bases lay in between. The CDR3: CSARISGANVLTF. CDR3 DNA sequence: TGCAGTGCTAGGATCTCTGGGGCCAACGTCCTGACTTTC.

The chain carries TRBV9 and TRBJ1-1, with D tentatively TRBD1 (6 bases). Germline V CDR1 and CDR2: SGDLS, YYNGEE. The CDR3 consists of 14 residues. V gave up 3 bases and J gave up 4 bases, with 13 bases separating them. This CDR3 reads CASSAPQGGTEAFF. The DNA of the CDR3 is TGTGCCAGCAGCGCCCCACAGGGCGGCACTGAAGCTTTCTTT.

This clonotype was seen only a few times. The rearrangement uses TRBV25-1 and TRBJ1-6; D might be TRBD1 (5 bases). The CDR3 is 13 amino acids. Trimming took off 4 bases at V and 6 bases at J, with 7 bases between the two ends. Germline lookup yields CDR1 MGHDK and CDR2 SYGVNS. The CDR3 DNA is TGTGCCAGCAGTGTGGACATTAATTCACCCCTCCACTTT. This encodes CASSVDINSPLHF.

The chain joins TRBV4-3 to TRBJ1-6; weak D call: TRBD1 (6 bases). The CDR3 has 15 residues. V gave up 0 bases and J gave up 4 bases, with 7 bases separating them. Germline loops: CDR1 LGHNA, CDR2 YSLEER. The CDR3, as DNA: TGCGCCAGCAGCCAAGATACAGGGTATAATTCACCCCTCCACTTT. Its translation: CASSQDTGYNSPLHF.

V gene TRBV5-4 combines with J gene TRBJ1-1; D is unclear. This CDR3 comprises 14 residues. The germline CDR1 and CDR2 sequences are SGHNT and YYREEE (reference sequence). V lost 0 bases, J lost 1 base, and 7 bases lay in between. The CDR3 reads CASSLGRRNTEAFF. In nucleotides, the CDR3 is TGTGCCAGCAGCTTGGGTCGTCGGAACACTGAAGCTTTCTTT.

The rearrangement joins TRBV27 to TRBJ2-7, with 8 positions matching TRBD1. The CDR3 is 14 residues long. CDR1 is MNHEY and CDR2 is SMNVEV in the germline V gene (reference sequence). The V gene end was trimmed by 6 bases and the J gene end by 0 bases; junction bases not matched to a gene: 4. CDR3 amino acids: CASRRQGSSYEQYF. The CDR3 DNA reads as TGTGCCAGCAGACGACAGGGGAGCTCCTACGAGCAGTACTTC.

This clonotype was seen more than once but under ten times. The gene calls are TRBV15 and TRBJ2-3; 11 bases map to TRBD2. V trimming: 5 bases; J trimming: 8 bases; junction bases outside the gene matches: 12. Germline V gives CDR1 LNHNV, CDR2 YYDKDF (reference sequence). The CDR3 extends over 16 amino acids. CDR3 nucleotide sequence: TGTGCCACCAGCTTCAAATCTGGACTAGCGGGTGGTACGCAGTATTTT. It yields the protein CATSFKSGLAGGTQYF.

CDR3 in DNA: TGCAGTGCTAGAGCAGACGAATACGAGCAGTACTTC. As protein: CSARADEYEQYF. The chain couples TRBV20-1 to TRBJ2-7; D unresolved. Germline CDR1 reads DFQATT; CDR2 reads SNEGSKA (reference sequence). The germline V and J ends were trimmed by 1 base and 4 bases, with 8 bases remaining between them. CDR3 length equals 12 residues.